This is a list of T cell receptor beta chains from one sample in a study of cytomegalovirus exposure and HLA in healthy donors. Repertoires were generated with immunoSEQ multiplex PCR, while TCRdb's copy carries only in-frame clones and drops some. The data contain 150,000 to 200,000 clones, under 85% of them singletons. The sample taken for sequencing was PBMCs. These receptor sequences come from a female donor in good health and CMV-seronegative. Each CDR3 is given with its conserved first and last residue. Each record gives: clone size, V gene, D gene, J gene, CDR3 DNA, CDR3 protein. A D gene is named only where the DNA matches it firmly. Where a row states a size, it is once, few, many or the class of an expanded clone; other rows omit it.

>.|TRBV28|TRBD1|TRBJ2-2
TGTGCCAGCAGCCTAGGGGACAGCCTCACCGGGGAGCTGTTTTTT
CASSLGDSLTGELFF
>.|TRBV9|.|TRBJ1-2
TGTGCCAGCAGCGTAGAATTAGGGGGAACAGGCCTCTATGGCTACACCTTC
CASSVELGGTGLYGYTF
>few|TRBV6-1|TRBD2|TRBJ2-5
TGTGCCAGCAGTGAAGCAGGGACTAGCGGGAGGGGGTGGGAGACCCAGTACTTC
CASSEAGTSGRGWETQYF
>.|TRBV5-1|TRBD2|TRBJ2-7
TGCGCCAGCAGCTTGGGGGGACTAGCGGTCTCCTACGAGCAGTACTTC
CASSLGGLAVSYEQYF
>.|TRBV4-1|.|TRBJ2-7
TGCGCCAGCAGCCAAGGGGTGGGCCTTGAGCAGTACTTC
CASSQGVGLEQYF
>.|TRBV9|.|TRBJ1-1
TGTGCCAGCTGTGGGGCAGTTGGGGCTTTCTTT
CASCGAVGAFF
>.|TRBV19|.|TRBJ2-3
TGTGCCAGTAGTATGACTAGAGGGGATACGCAGTATTTT
CASSMTRGDTQYF
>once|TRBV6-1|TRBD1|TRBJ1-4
TGTGCCAGCAGGGACAGGGGCCAAGCTAATGAAAAACTGTTTTTT
CASRDRGQANEKLFF
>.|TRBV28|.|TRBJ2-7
TGTGCCAGCAGTCCCCCCCCGGGTGATCAGTACTTC
CASSPPPGDQYF
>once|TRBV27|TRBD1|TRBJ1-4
TGTGCCAGCAGTCCATCGACAGGGCTGGCATCTCCTCATATAAAACTGTTTTTT
CASSPSTGLASPHIKLFF
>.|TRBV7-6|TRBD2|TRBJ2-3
TGTGCCAGCAGTTTTCGGACTAGTAGGGCAGATACGCAGTATTTT
CASSFRTSRADTQYF
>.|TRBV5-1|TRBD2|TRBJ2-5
TGCGCCAGCAGCGGGGGACTAGCGGGGGGTTTAAGGTCCCAAGAGACCCAGTACTTC
CASSGGLAGGLRSQETQYF
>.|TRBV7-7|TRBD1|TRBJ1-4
TGTGCTAGCAGCCCCGGGACAGGCGCTGGAGAAAAACTGTTTTTT
CASSPGTGAGEKLFF
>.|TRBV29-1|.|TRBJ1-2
TGCAGCGTTGTTAAGGGGTCAACTTCTAACTATGGCTACACCTTC
CSVVKGSTSNYGYTF
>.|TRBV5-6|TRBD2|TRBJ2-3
TGTGCCAGCAGCTTGTTTCTAGCGGGGGTCCCTCGGTATACGCAGTATTTT
CASSLFLAGVPRYTQYF
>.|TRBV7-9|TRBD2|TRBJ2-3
TGTGCCAGCAGCCCCGGACTAGCGGGGTCCACAGATACGCAGTATTTT
CASSPGLAGSTDTQYF
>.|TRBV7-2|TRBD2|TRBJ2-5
TGTGCCAGCAGCAGAGCGGGGGGCCAAGAGACCCAGTACTTC
CASSRAGGQETQYF
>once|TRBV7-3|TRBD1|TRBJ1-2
TGTGCCAGCAGTTGGGACAGTGACTTCTATGGCTACACCTTC
CASSWDSDFYGYTF
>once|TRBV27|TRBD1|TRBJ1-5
TGTGCCATCGGACAGGGCTCTTTTCAGCCCCAGCATTTT
CAIGQGSFQPQHF
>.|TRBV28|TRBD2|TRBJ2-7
TGTGCCAGCCCACCAGCGGGAGTGGTCGACGAGCAGTACTTC
CASPPAGVVDEQYF
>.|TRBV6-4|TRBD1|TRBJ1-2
TGTGCCAGCAGTGACTCGCCAGGGGGCGGCTACACCTTC
CASSDSPGGGYTF
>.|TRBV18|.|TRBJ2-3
TGTGCCAGCTCACCGATCGGGAATGCGTGGGATACAGATACGCAGTATTTT
CASSPIGNAWDTDTQYF
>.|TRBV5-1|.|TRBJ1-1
TGCGCCAGCAGAATTGACTTTAACAGCGGGGTGACGAACACTGAAGCTTTCTTT
CASRIDFNSGVTNTEAFF
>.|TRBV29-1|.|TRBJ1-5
TGCAGCGTTTCGGGGGGGCGCGGTGGCAATCAGCCCCAGCATTTT
CSVSGGRGGNQPQHF
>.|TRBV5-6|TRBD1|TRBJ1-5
TGTGCCAGCAGCTTGTCGTGGACAGGGCTAAGCAATCAGCCCCAGCATTTT
CASSLSWTGLSNQPQHF
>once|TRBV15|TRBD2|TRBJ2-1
TGTGCCACCAGCAGATTGGGCGGACTAGCGGGAGGCCCCAATGAGCAGTTCTTC
CATSRLGGLAGGPNEQFF
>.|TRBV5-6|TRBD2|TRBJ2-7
TGTGCCAGCAGCCGACTAGCGGGGGGAACCTACGAGCAGTACTTC
CASSRLAGGTYEQYF
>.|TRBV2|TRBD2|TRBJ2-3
TGTGCCAGCAGGTCTGGAGGCGGGGGGTACACAGATACGCAGTATTTT
CASRSGGGGYTDTQYF
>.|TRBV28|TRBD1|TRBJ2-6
TGTGCCAGCAGCCCCGGACAGGGTACTGGGGCCAACGTCCTGACTTTC
CASSPGQGTGANVLTF
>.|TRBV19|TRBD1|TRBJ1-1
TGTGCCAGTAGTCCCGGGACAGGGGGCCGTTTGTACACTGAAGCTTTCTTT
CASSPGTGGRLYTEAFF
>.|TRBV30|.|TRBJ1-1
TGTGCCTGGAACCCAGGGGCGGACGGTGAAGCTTTCTTT
CAWNPGADGEAFF
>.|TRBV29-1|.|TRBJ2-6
TGCAGCGTACAAGTTTCTGGGGCCAACGTCCTGACTTTC
CSVQVSGANVLTF
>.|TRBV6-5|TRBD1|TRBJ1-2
TGTGCCAGCAGTACTCCGGGACAGGGTTATGGCTACACCTTC
CASSTPGQGYGYTF
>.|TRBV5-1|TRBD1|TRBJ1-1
TGCGCCAGCAGCCCACAGGGGTTTCGCGGGAACACTGAAGCTTTCTTT
CASSPQGFRGNTEAFF
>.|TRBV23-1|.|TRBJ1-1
TGCGCCAGCACAAAAATACAGGGTCATGGCACTGAAGCTTTCTTT
CASTKIQGHGTEAFF
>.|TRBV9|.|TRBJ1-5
TGTGCCAGCAGCGTAGTTCCAGGCCCCAATCAGCCCCAGCATTTT
CASSVVPGPNQPQHF
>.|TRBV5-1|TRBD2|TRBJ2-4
TGCGCCAGCAAGTTAGCGGGTGTAGCCAAAAACATTCAGTACTTC
CASKLAGVAKNIQYF
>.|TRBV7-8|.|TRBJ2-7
TGTGCCAGCAGCTTAGTGGTCAGGGATTTGTTCCCAACGTTGGACGAGCAGTACTTC
CASSLVVRDLFPTLDEQYF
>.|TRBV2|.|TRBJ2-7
TGTGCCAGCACTTGGCGGATCTACGAGCAGTACTTC
CASTWRIYEQYF
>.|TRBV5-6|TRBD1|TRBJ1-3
TGTGCCAGCAGCTTTACAGGGGGCGCGTCGGACACCATATATTTT
CASSFTGGASDTIYF
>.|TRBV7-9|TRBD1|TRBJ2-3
TGTGCCAGCGGCCAGAGCAAACGACAGGGGGGGTTGGCAGATACGCAGTATTTT
CASGQSKRQGGLADTQYF
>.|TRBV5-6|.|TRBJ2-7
TGTGCCAGCAGCTTGGAGGGACTGTGGGGCTCCGAGCAGTACTTC
CASSLEGLWGSEQYF
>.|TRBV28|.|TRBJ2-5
TGTGCCAGCTCAAAGAGGCCGCAAGAGACCCAGTACTTC
CASSKRPQETQYF
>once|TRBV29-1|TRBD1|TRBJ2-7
TGCAGCGTTGTCGGGACAGATACCTACGAGCAGTACTTC
CSVVGTDTYEQYF
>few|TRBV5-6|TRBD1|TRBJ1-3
TGTGCCAGCAGCTTGGCGGGACAGGGCTCCATTGGAAACACCATATATTTT
CASSLAGQGSIGNTIYF
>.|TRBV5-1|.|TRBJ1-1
TGCGCCAGCAGCTTGCAACAGCTTGCTGAAGCTTTCTTT
CASSLQQLAEAFF
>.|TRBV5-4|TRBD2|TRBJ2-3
TGTGCCAGCAGCTTGGGACTAGCGAGTAGCACAGATACGCAGTATTTT
CASSLGLASSTDTQYF
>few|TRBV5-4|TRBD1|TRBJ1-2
TGTGCCAGCAGAAGACAGGGTGGGGATGGCTACACCTTC
CASRRQGGDGYTF
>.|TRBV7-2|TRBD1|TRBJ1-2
TGTGCCAGCAGCTTAGCGCGTCCCGACAGGGGGCGGTATGGCTACACCTTC
CASSLARPDRGRYGYTF
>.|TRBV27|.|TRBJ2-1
TGTGCCAGCAGGATCGACAGAAGCTCCTACAATGAGCAGTTCTTC
CASRIDRSSYNEQFF
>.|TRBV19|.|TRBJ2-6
TGTGCCAGTACCCCCCAGGGCCAGGGACACTCTGGGGCCAACGTCCTGACTTTC
CASTPQGQGHSGANVLTF
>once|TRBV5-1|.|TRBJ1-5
TGCGCCAGCAGCTTGGACGGACAGATACGCCAGCCCCAGCATTTT
CASSLDGQIRQPQHF
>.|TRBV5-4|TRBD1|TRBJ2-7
TGTGCCAGCAGCGCGACCGGGACAGCGGACTACGAGCAGTACTTC
CASSATGTADYEQYF